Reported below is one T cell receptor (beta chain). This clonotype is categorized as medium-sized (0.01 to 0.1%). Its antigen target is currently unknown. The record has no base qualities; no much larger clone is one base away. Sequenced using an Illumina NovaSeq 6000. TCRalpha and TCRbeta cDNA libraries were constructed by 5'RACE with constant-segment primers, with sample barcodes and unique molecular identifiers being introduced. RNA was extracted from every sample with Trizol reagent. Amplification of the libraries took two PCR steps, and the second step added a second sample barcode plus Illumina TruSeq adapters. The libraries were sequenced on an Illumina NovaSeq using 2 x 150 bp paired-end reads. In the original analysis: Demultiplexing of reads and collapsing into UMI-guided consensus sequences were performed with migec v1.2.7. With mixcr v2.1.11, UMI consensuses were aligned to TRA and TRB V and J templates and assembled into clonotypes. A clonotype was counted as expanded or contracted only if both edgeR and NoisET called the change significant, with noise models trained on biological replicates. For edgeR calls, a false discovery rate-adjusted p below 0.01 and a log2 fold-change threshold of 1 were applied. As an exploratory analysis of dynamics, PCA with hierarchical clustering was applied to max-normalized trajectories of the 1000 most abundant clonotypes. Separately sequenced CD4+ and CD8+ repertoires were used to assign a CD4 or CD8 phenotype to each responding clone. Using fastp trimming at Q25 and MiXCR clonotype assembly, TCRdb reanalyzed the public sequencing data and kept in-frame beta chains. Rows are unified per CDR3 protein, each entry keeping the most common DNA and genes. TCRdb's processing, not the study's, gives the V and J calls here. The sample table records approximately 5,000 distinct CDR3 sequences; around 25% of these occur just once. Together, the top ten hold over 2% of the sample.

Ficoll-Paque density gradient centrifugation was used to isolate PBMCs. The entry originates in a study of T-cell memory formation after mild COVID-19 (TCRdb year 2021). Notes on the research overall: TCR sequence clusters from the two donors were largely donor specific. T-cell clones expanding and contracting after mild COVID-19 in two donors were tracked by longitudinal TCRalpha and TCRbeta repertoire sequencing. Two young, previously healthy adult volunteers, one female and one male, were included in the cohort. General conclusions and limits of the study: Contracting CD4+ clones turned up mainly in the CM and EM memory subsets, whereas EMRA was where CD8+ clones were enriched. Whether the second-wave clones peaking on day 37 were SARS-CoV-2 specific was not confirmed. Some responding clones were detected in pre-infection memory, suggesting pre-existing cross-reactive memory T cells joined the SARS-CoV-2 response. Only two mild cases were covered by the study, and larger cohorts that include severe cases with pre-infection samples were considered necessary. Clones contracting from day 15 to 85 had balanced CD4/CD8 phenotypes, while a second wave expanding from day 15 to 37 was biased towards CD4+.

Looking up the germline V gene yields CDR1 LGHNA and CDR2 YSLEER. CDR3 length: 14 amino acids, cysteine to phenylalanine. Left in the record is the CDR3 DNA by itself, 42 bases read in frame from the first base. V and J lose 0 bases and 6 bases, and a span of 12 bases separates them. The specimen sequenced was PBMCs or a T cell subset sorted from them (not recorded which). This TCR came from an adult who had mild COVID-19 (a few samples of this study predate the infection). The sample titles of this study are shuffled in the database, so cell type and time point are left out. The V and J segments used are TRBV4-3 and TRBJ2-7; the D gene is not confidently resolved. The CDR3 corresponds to CASSQDRVSREQYF. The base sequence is TGCGCCAGCAGCCAAGATAGGGTAAGCCGCGAGCAGTACTTC.